Listed below are T cell receptor beta chains from one sample, sequenced in a study of cytomegalovirus exposure and HLA in healthy donors. Libraries were prepared by immunoSEQ multiplex PCR; TCRdb keeps only in-frame clonotypes and omits some of them. The sample lists approximately 160,000 clones, 68% occurring once. Sequencing input: PBMCs. Receptors originate from a man in his fifties or sixties in good health and CMV-seronegative. CDR3s include the opening cysteine and the closing phenylalanine or tryptophan. The D gene is left open where the match is weak. Size is stated for part of the rows, as once, few or many counts, or as a class when the clone is expanded.

d_call: NA; j_call: TRBJ2-1; v_call: TRBV5-1; clone_size: few; cdr3_nt: TGCGCCAGCAGCCCCCAGGGGAGCGGGGTCGGATACAATGAGCAGTTCTTC; cdr3_aa: CASSPQGSGVGYNEQFF
d_call: NA; j_call: TRBJ1-2; v_call: TRBV6-5; clone_size: NA; cdr3_nt: TGTGCCAGCACCGCAAGGAGAAACTATGGCTACACCTTC; cdr3_aa: CASTARRNYGYTF
d_call: TRBD1; j_call: TRBJ2-5; v_call: TRBV15; clone_size: few; cdr3_nt: TGTGCCACCAGCAGAGGACAGGGGGCTTTGGAGACCCAGTACTTC; cdr3_aa: CATSRGQGALETQYF
d_call: NA; j_call: TRBJ2-7; v_call: TRBV5-1; clone_size: NA; cdr3_nt: TGCGCCAGCAGCTTCGGAGGACAGGAGGGATTCTACGAGCAGTACTTC; cdr3_aa: CASSFGGQEGFYEQYF
d_call: NA; j_call: TRBJ2-7; v_call: TRBV28; clone_size: NA; cdr3_nt: TGTGCCAGCAGTCCTAGGGGGGGTTCCTACGAGCAGTACTTC; cdr3_aa: CASSPRGGSYEQYF
d_call: NA; j_call: TRBJ1-2; v_call: TRBV4-1; clone_size: NA; cdr3_nt: TGCGCCAGCAGCCCGGCGGGGCAGACGGGCTACACCTTC; cdr3_aa: CASSPAGQTGYTF
d_call: TRBD1; j_call: TRBJ1-4; v_call: TRBV7-2; clone_size: NA; cdr3_nt: TGTGCCAGCAGCTCCCGGACAGGGAGGACTAATGAAAAACTGTTTTTT; cdr3_aa: CASSSRTGRTNEKLFF
d_call: NA; j_call: TRBJ2-1; v_call: TRBV4-1; clone_size: NA; cdr3_nt: TGCGCCAGCAGCCAGGACGATCGGGGGATCCCTAGCAATGAGCAGTTCTTC; cdr3_aa: CASSQDDRGIPSNEQFF
d_call: TRBD1; j_call: TRBJ1-2; v_call: TRBV7-9; clone_size: NA; cdr3_nt: TGTGCCAGCAGCTTCGGACAGGGAGGGGATTATGGCTACACCTTC; cdr3_aa: CASSFGQGGDYGYTF
d_call: NA; j_call: TRBJ2-7; v_call: TRBV27; clone_size: NA; cdr3_nt: TGTGCCAGCAGTTTAAAAGGGGACACGTACTACGAGCAGTACTTC; cdr3_aa: CASSLKGDTYYEQYF
d_call: TRBD1; j_call: TRBJ1-6; v_call: TRBV2; clone_size: NA; cdr3_nt: TGTGCCAGCAGTTACGACAGGGACAGCTCCTATAATTCACCCCTCCACTTT; cdr3_aa: CASSYDRDSSYNSPLHF
d_call: NA; j_call: TRBJ1-5; v_call: TRBV29-1; clone_size: NA; cdr3_nt: TGCAGCGTTGGGGTGGACTACAATCAGCCCCAGCATTTT; cdr3_aa: CSVGVDYNQPQHF
d_call: NA; j_call: TRBJ1-5; v_call: TRBV7-6; clone_size: NA; cdr3_nt: TGTGCCAGCAGCTTAGTTTTGGGTCAGGGTCAGCCCCAGCATTTT; cdr3_aa: CASSLVLGQGQPQHF
d_call: TRBD1; j_call: TRBJ2-2; v_call: TRBV7-9; clone_size: few; cdr3_nt: TGTGCCAGCAGCTCTGGGCAGGGGGTGACCGGGGAGCTGTTTTTT; cdr3_aa: CASSSGQGVTGELFF
d_call: TRBD2; j_call: TRBJ2-3; v_call: TRBV5-1; clone_size: NA; cdr3_nt: TGCGCCAGCAGCTTGGGTATCCTAGCGGGGAGCACAGATACGCAGTATTTT; cdr3_aa: CASSLGILAGSTDTQYF
d_call: TRBD2; j_call: TRBJ2-3; v_call: TRBV5-1; clone_size: few; cdr3_nt: TGCGCCAGCAGATCCTACCTGACTAGCGGGGGACCCACAGATACGCAGTATTTT; cdr3_aa: CASRSYLTSGGPTDTQYF
d_call: NA; j_call: TRBJ2-7; v_call: TRBV6-6; clone_size: NA; cdr3_nt: TGTGCCAGCAGTTACGCACAGGGAAGAACCTACGAGCAGTACTTC; cdr3_aa: CASSYAQGRTYEQYF
d_call: TRBD2; j_call: TRBJ2-1; v_call: TRBV2; clone_size: NA; cdr3_nt: TGTGCCAGCAGTGATTTGTCTAGCGGGGGGGTAAATGAGCAGTTCTTC; cdr3_aa: CASSDLSSGGVNEQFF
d_call: TRBD2; j_call: TRBJ2-5; v_call: TRBV9; clone_size: few; cdr3_nt: TGTGCCAGCAGCTTTAGCGGGGGCGGGGAGACCCAGTACTTC; cdr3_aa: CASSFSGGGETQYF
d_call: TRBD1; j_call: TRBJ1-1; v_call: TRBV18; clone_size: NA; cdr3_nt: TGTGCCAGCTCACTAGGACAGGGCATGAACACTGAAGCTTTCTTT; cdr3_aa: CASSLGQGMNTEAFF
d_call: NA; j_call: TRBJ2-7; v_call: TRBV15; clone_size: NA; cdr3_nt: TGTGCCACCAGTAACGACTATCGGAGTAGCGCCGAGCAGTACTTC; cdr3_aa: CATSNDYRSSAEQYF
d_call: NA; j_call: TRBJ2-1; v_call: TRBV11-2; clone_size: NA; cdr3_nt: TGTGCCAGCAGCTTAGACAGGGCGTGGGGGCTCAGCTCCTACAATGAGCAGTTCTTC; cdr3_aa: CASSLDRAWGLSSYNEQFF
d_call: NA; j_call: TRBJ1-1; v_call: TRBV9; clone_size: few; cdr3_nt: TGTGCCAGCAGCGCCACAGGGCGGACTGAAGCTTTCTTT; cdr3_aa: CASSATGRTEAFF
d_call: NA; j_call: TRBJ2-2; v_call: TRBV5-1; clone_size: NA; cdr3_nt: TGCGCCAGCAGCTTGTCGACAGCTTACACCGGGGAGCTGTTTTTT; cdr3_aa: CASSLSTAYTGELFF
d_call: TRBD2; j_call: TRBJ2-3; v_call: TRBV19; clone_size: NA; cdr3_nt: TGTGCCACTAGACTAGCGGGAGATACGCAGTATTTT; cdr3_aa: CATRLAGDTQYF
d_call: TRBD2; j_call: TRBJ2-1; v_call: TRBV4-2; clone_size: NA; cdr3_nt: TGTGCCAGCAGCCAAGATCAGGTAGCGGGGGTCTACAATGAGCAGTTCTTC; cdr3_aa: CASSQDQVAGVYNEQFF
d_call: NA; j_call: TRBJ1-1; v_call: TRBV5-1; clone_size: NA; cdr3_nt: TGCGCCAGCAGCCGGGAGGGGTTGAACACTGAAGCTTTCTTT; cdr3_aa: CASSREGLNTEAFF
d_call: TRBD1; j_call: TRBJ2-7; v_call: TRBV6-5; clone_size: few; cdr3_nt: TGTGCCAGCAGTTCGGGACAGGTCTCCTACGAGCAGTACTTC; cdr3_aa: CASSSGQVSYEQYF
d_call: NA; j_call: TRBJ2-2; v_call: TRBV27; clone_size: NA; cdr3_nt: TGTGCCAGCAGTTCCTCAGTGGGCCCAAGCACCGGGGAGCTGTTTTTT; cdr3_aa: CASSSSVGPSTGELFF
d_call: NA; j_call: TRBJ1-5; v_call: TRBV5-6; clone_size: NA; cdr3_nt: TGTGCCAGCAGCTTTAGCGTGGGAGGTCAGCCCCAGCATTTT; cdr3_aa: CASSFSVGGQPQHF
d_call: TRBD1; j_call: TRBJ1-4; v_call: TRBV5-1; clone_size: NA; cdr3_nt: TGCGCCAGCAGCAGGGACAGCGCAACTAATGAAAAACTGTTTTTT; cdr3_aa: CASSRDSATNEKLFF
d_call: TRBD1; j_call: TRBJ2-7; v_call: TRBV28; clone_size: NA; cdr3_nt: TGTGCCAGCAGTCTAGACAGGGGTCATTCCTACGAGCAGTACTTC; cdr3_aa: CASSLDRGHSYEQYF
d_call: NA; j_call: TRBJ1-5; v_call: TRBV6-5; clone_size: NA; cdr3_nt: TGTGCCAGCAGTCTAAAGGGGAATCAGCCCCAGCATTTT; cdr3_aa: CASSLKGNQPQHF
d_call: NA; j_call: TRBJ1-5; v_call: TRBV7-2; clone_size: NA; cdr3_nt: TGTGCCAGCAGCGCGGGAAGCAATCAGCCCCAGCATTTT; cdr3_aa: CASSAGSNQPQHF
d_call: NA; j_call: TRBJ1-2; v_call: TRBV5-1; clone_size: few; cdr3_nt: TGCGCCAGCAGCTTGGTCGCGGGGAATGGCTACACCTTC; cdr3_aa: CASSLVAGNGYTF
d_call: NA; j_call: TRBJ1-2; v_call: TRBV6-5; clone_size: NA; cdr3_nt: TGTGCCAGCAGTCCGAACGGGGGGCGTGGCTATGGCTACACCTTC; cdr3_aa: CASSPNGGRGYGYTF
d_call: NA; j_call: TRBJ1-5; v_call: TRBV28; clone_size: few; cdr3_nt: TGTGCCAGCAGTGGGCGGGCGGGACAGCCCCAGCATTTT; cdr3_aa: CASSGRAGQPQHF
d_call: NA; j_call: TRBJ1-1; v_call: TRBV6-5; clone_size: once; cdr3_nt: TGTGCCAGCAGTTGCGTGGGAGGCACTGAAGCTTTCTTT; cdr3_aa: CASSCVGGTEAFF
d_call: NA; j_call: TRBJ2-3; v_call: TRBV5-6; clone_size: NA; cdr3_nt: TGTGCCAGCAGCTACAGTGACGCGCAGTATTTT; cdr3_aa: CASSYSDAQYF
d_call: TRBD1; j_call: TRBJ1-4; v_call: TRBV5-1; clone_size: NA; cdr3_nt: TGCGCCAGCAGCTTGGCGGACAGGGTGGAGATTGAAAAACTGTTTTTT; cdr3_aa: CASSLADRVEIEKLFF
d_call: NA; j_call: TRBJ2-4; v_call: TRBV5-8; clone_size: once; cdr3_nt: TGTGCCAGCAGCTTGAGGGAGGGGGACATTCAGTACTTC; cdr3_aa: CASSLREGDIQYF
d_call: TRBD1; j_call: TRBJ1-2; v_call: TRBV6-6; clone_size: NA; cdr3_nt: TGTGCCAGCAGACCCCCGACAGGGAACTATGGCTACACCTTC; cdr3_aa: CASRPPTGNYGYTF
d_call: NA; j_call: TRBJ2-6; v_call: TRBV29-1; clone_size: NA; cdr3_nt: TGCAGCGTTGGGGGGCCGGGGGCCAACGTCCTGACTTTC; cdr3_aa: CSVGGPGANVLTF
d_call: TRBD1; j_call: TRBJ1-2; v_call: TRBV4-2; clone_size: NA; cdr3_nt: TGTGCCAGCAGCCACCGAGGGGGCGTGGAAGGCTACACCTTC; cdr3_aa: CASSHRGGVEGYTF
d_call: NA; j_call: TRBJ1-1; v_call: TRBV18; clone_size: NA; cdr3_nt: TGTGCCAGCTCACCACTCTTACAGGAGAACACTGAAGCTTTCTTT; cdr3_aa: CASSPLLQENTEAFF